Following are 5 T cell receptor beta chains from one sample sequenced in a study of blood T cell repertoires in COVID-19. Sequencing used immunoSEQ multiplex PCR; TCRdb keeps in-frame clones, though not all of them. Of 240,000 or so clones in the sample, roughly 86% were seen once. The specimen sequenced was PBMCs or T cells enriched from blood (not recorded which). Receptors were obtained from a woman aged 50 to 65 who had recovered from COVID-19.

This sequence joins TRBV5-4 and TRBJ1-3; 7 nucleotides agree with TRBD1. V was clipped by 1 base and J by 0 bases; unmatched bases: 4. Germline loops: CDR1 SGHNT, CDR2 YYREEE (reference sequence). CDR3 length: 16 amino acids. This CDR3 is CASSLRTGNSGNTIYF. The CDR3 DNA reads as TGTGCCAGCAGCTTGAGGACAGGCAACTCTGGAAACACCATATATTTT.

The V and J genes are TRBV5-6 and TRBJ2-1, with 13 nucleotides matching TRBD2. V dropped 5 bases and J dropped 7; count of bases not matched to a gene: 9. The CDR3 extends over 16 amino acids. Germline CDR1 is SGHDT and CDR2 is YYEEEE. The CDR3 sequence is CASRAGLAGAGNEQFF. CDR3 bases: TGTGCCAGCAGAGCCGGACTAGCGGGGGCGGGGAATGAGCAGTTCTTC.

This sequence joins TRBV18 and TRBJ1-6; tentative D call: TRBD1 (5 bases). Germline-derived CDR1 and CDR2 are KGHSH and LQKENI. Trimming removed 4 bases at V and 10 bases at J, with 11 bases between. The CDR3 extends over 13 amino acids. This CDR3 is CASSLQGRSPLHF. The CDR3 coding sequence is TGTGCCAGCTCACTTCAGGGAAGATCACCCCTCCACTTT.

The V gene is TRBV9, the J gene TRBJ1-6; a possible D gene is TRBD1 (5 bases). The CDR3 contains 17 residues. Germline-derived CDR1 and CDR2 are SGDLS and YYNGEE. Trimming left V 0 bases short and J 7 bases short, with 17 bases between. Here the CDR3 reads CASSVGVADRRNSPLHF. The CDR3 DNA sequence: TGTGCCAGCAGCGTAGGGGTCGCCGACAGAAGAAATTCACCCCTCCACTTT.

The chain recombines TRBV19 with TRBJ2-3; 7 bases agree with TRBD1. The V segment lost 10 bases and the J segment 4 bases; nucleotides outside the gene matches: 17. The length of the CDR3 is 16 residues. Germline CDR1 LNHDA, CDR2 SQIVND (reference sequence). CDR3 DNA sequence: TGTGCCACGTCCCACCGCCCGGACAGGAGACCAGATACGCAGTATTTT. Its translation is CATSHRPDRRPDTQYF.